This is a list of T cell receptor beta chains from one sample in a study of T cells in Graves' hyperthyroidism and ophthalmopathy. TCRdb reprocessed the multiplex PCR reads with MiXCR, giving one entry per CDR3 protein. The top ten clones hold around 7.7% of a sample with fewer than 750,000 distinct CDR3 sequences, approximately 44% of them seen once. Sequencing input: peripheral blood or thyroid tissue (not recorded which). Receptor source: a young woman with Graves' hyperthyroidism. Both conserved end residues are part of each CDR3.

J gene: TRBJ2-2
V gene: TRBV2
CDR3 protein: CASSESRAGELFF

J gene: TRBJ1-2
V gene: TRBV6-6
CDR3 protein: CASSIPGGRGYTF

J gene: TRBJ2-5
V gene: TRBV7-2
CDR3 protein: CASSFVGDYQETQYF

J gene: TRBJ1-2
V gene: TRBV5-4
CDR3 protein: CASSKNTGVNYGYTF

J gene: TRBJ1-1
V gene: TRBV11-2
CDR3 protein: CASSLGGLGTEAFF

J gene: TRBJ1-1
V gene: TRBV27
CDR3 protein: CASRRQILNTEAFF

J gene: TRBJ1-1
V gene: TRBV9
CDR3 protein: CASSVEEGDTEAFF

J gene: TRBJ2-1
V gene: TRBV20-1
CDR3 protein: CSATGLADYNEQFF

J gene: TRBJ2-3
V gene: TRBV29-1
CDR3 protein: CSVAGGSQSTDTQYF

J gene: TRBJ1-1
V gene: TRBV20-1
CDR3 protein: CSAGQVRTEAFF

J gene: TRBJ1-5
V gene: TRBV5-4
CDR3 protein: CASSYGRAVNQPQHF

J gene: TRBJ1-5
V gene: TRBV19
CDR3 protein: CASSIGKGLNQPQHF

J gene: TRBJ2-1
V gene: TRBV29-1
CDR3 protein: CSVEGLTGGFVYNEQFF

J gene: TRBJ2-1
V gene: TRBV10-1
CDR3 protein: CAWVTSGSINEQFF

J gene: TRBJ1-2
V gene: TRBV9
CDR3 protein: CASSGTGDHGYTF

J gene: TRBJ2-7
V gene: TRBV7-9
CDR3 protein: CASSSPGLSTYEQYF

J gene: TRBJ1-5
V gene: TRBV7-9
CDR3 protein: CASSLGEQGRGQPQHF

J gene: TRBJ1-6
V gene: TRBV20-1
CDR3 protein: CSATDRTSPLHF

J gene: TRBJ2-2
V gene: TRBV20-1
CDR3 protein: CSATQEGANTGELFF

J gene: TRBJ2-7
V gene: TRBV6-5
CDR3 protein: CASTPEEGLYEQYF

J gene: TRBJ1-5
V gene: TRBV5-5
CDR3 protein: CASSLLVGPYSNQPQHF

J gene: TRBJ2-7
V gene: TRBV29-1
CDR3 protein: CSGREEAVEQYF

J gene: TRBJ2-7
V gene: TRBV6-5
CDR3 protein: CASSSPSGRGYEQYF

J gene: TRBJ1-3
V gene: TRBV5-6
CDR3 protein: CASSTRQGWNTIYF

J gene: TRBJ2-7
V gene: TRBV7-8
CDR3 protein: CASSEGQGSFYEQYF

J gene: TRBJ2-5
V gene: TRBV18
CDR3 protein: CASSPIPADQETQYF

J gene: TRBJ2-7
V gene: TRBV5-1
CDR3 protein: CASSLAAQAYSYEQYF

J gene: TRBJ2-7
V gene: TRBV7-9
CDR3 protein: CASSSGGVAGSFVGEQYF

J gene: TRBJ1-2
V gene: TRBV10-3
CDR3 protein: CAISGPGQVSGNTF

J gene: TRBJ2-1
V gene: TRBV10-3
CDR3 protein: CAISEAQGPDTQFF

J gene: TRBJ1-1
V gene: TRBV10-3
CDR3 protein: CAIRGTVGFEAFF

J gene: TRBJ1-1
V gene: TRBV2
CDR3 protein: CASSVGSRYTEAFF

J gene: TRBJ2-7
V gene: TRBV12-5
CDR3 protein: CASAPTSYEQYF

J gene: TRBJ1-1
V gene: TRBV24-1
CDR3 protein: CATSDPGQVVEAFF

J gene: TRBJ2-5
V gene: TRBV9
CDR3 protein: CAPSGLQETQYF

J gene: TRBJ2-6
V gene: TRBV20-1
CDR3 protein: CSATTGPSGANVLTF

J gene: TRBJ2-7
V gene: TRBV7-2
CDR3 protein: CASSPRGSGRASYEQYF

J gene: TRBJ2-7
V gene: TRBV20-1
CDR3 protein: CSAIFGTVDEQYF

J gene: TRBJ2-7
V gene: TRBV7-2
CDR3 protein: CASTKELAYNEQYF

J gene: TRBJ2-2
V gene: TRBV14
CDR3 protein: CASSQDGLAGEGWNTGELFF

J gene: TRBJ2-7
V gene: TRBV6-4
CDR3 protein: CASSDSSAFYEQYF

J gene: TRBJ2-2
V gene: TRBV29-1
CDR3 protein: CSTRGTSETGELFF

J gene: TRBJ1-5
V gene: TRBV6-5
CDR3 protein: CVSSYRSGKNQPQHF

J gene: TRBJ2-7
V gene: TRBV6-2/TRBV6-3
CDR3 protein: CASTQLAGAGEQYF

J gene: TRBJ1-1
V gene: TRBV18
CDR3 protein: CASSSAGTGIGNTEAFF